The 17 T cell receptor beta chains below were found in one sample sequenced in a study of read filtering for tumor transcriptome and immune sequencing. The library was built from 400 ng RNA with molecular barcoded adaptors for alpha/delta and beta/gamma chains. TCRdb fed the reads into MiXCR, producing one record per CDR3 protein. The sample has tens of thousands of distinct CDR3 sequences, 20% to 25% seen once; the top ten hold roughly 10%. Material for sequencing was a population of CD138-negative cells sorted from bone marrow. These receptors all come from a donor at least 40 years old with multiple myeloma.

This clonotype was recorded many times. This chain joins TRBV19 and TRBJ2-1; TRBD2 agrees at 7 bases. V lost 3 bases, J lost 3 bases, and 5 bases stayed unmatched. The CDR3 is 15 amino acids. Germline-derived CDR1 and CDR2 are LNHDA and SQIVND (reference sequence). CDR3 DNA sequence: TGTGCCAGTAGTATTAAACTAGCGAACTACAATGAGCAGTTCTTC. It encodes CASSIKLANYNEQFF.

The sample holds many counts of this clonotype. This chain joins TRBV3-1 and TRBJ1-2; 9 nucleotides match TRBD1. The CDR3 has 15 residues. CDR1 and CDR2 from the germline V gene are LGHDT and YNNKEL (reference sequence). Trimming removed 1 base from V and 6 bases from J; junction bases left unmatched: 6. The CDR3 region is CASSQAQGAVDGYTF. CDR3 in DNA: TGTGCCAGCAGCCAAGCACAGGGGGCAGTCGATGGCTACACCTTC.

Comment on this clonotype: Compared with germline, one end of the junction differs, possibly owing to a read error. The CDR3 loop reads CASILSRTSTPEQFF. DNA of the CDR3: TGTGCCAGCATCTTATCAAGGACTAGCACGCCTGAGCAGTTCTTC. The rearrangement uses TRBV7-3 and TRBJ2-1; 8 positions agree with TRBD2. The CDR3 runs to 15 residues. Germline CDR1 SGHTA, CDR2 FQGTGA. Variable domain in full (rest from reference TRBV7-3 and TRBJ2-1): GAGVSQTPSNKVTEKGKYVELRCDPISGHTALYWYRQSLGQGPEFLIYFQGTGAADDSGLPNDRFFAVRPEGSVSTLKIQRTERGDSAVYLCASILSRTSTPEQFFGPGTRLTVL.

Details on this clonotype: This could be a read error, since a much larger clone is one nucleotide away. This chain joins TRBV5-1 and TRBJ2-2; 9 bases are shared with TRBD1. The germline CDR1 and CDR2 sequences are SGHRS and YFSETQ. The CDR3 totals 14 residues. The CDR3 DNA sequence: TGCGCCAGCAGCGTCCCACAGGGGGCCGGGGAGCTGTCTTTT. It encodes CASSVPQGAGELSF.

This clonotype was counted once. This rearrangement joins TRBV18 to TRBJ1-3, with no clear D. In germline, CDR1 is KGHSH, CDR2 LQKENI. The CDR3 contains 16 residues. The ends were cut back, 2 bases at V and 2 bases at J, with 13 bases in the middle. CDR3 amino acids: CASSPGSGNPGNTIYF. CDR3 bases: TGTGCCAGCTCACCAGGGTCCGGGAACCCTGGAAACACCATATATTTT.

The chain recombines TRBV23-1 with TRBJ1-1; TRBD1 is a possible D gene (5 bases). TRBV23-1 is an open reading frame, and its role is uncertain. Trimming removed 7 bases at V and 4 bases at J, with 19 bases between. There are 15 residues in the CDR3. The CDR3 DNA is TGCGCCAGCACCCTCCCCCAGGGAAGTCGCACTGAAGCTTTCTTT. Residues: CASTLPQGSRTEAFF.

As for this clonotype: At one boundary the junction diverges from the germline segment, which might be a read error. The V and J genes are TRBV7-9 and TRBJ2-1; D is possibly TRBD2 (6 bases). The CDR3 is 16 amino acids. Germline CDR1 reads SEHNR; CDR2 reads FQNEAQ (reference sequence). This chain's CDR3 is CASSPGAVLAHNEQSF. The CDR3 DNA follows: TGTGCCAGCAGCCCGGGCGCTGTACTAGCTCACAATGAGCAGTCCTTC.

This clonotype was seen ten or more times. J is TRBJ2-4 and V is TRBV28, with D perhaps matching TRBD2 (5 bases). The V end was cut by 2 bases, the J end by 2 bases, with 10 bases between. In germline, CDR1 is MDHEN, CDR2 SYDVKM. This CDR3 is built from 15 residues. The CDR3 sequence: CASSLAGTSKNIQYF. CDR3 coding DNA: TGTGCCAGCAGTTTAGCGGGCACCTCCAAAAACATTCAGTACTTC.

This clonotype was detected ten times or more. The rearrangement uses TRBV28 and TRBJ2-3, with TRBD1 as a possible D gene (6 bases). The germline V gene encodes CDR1 MDHEN and CDR2 SYDVKM. V lost 3 bases, J lost 6 bases, and 22 bases lay in between. There are 17 residues in the CDR3. The CDR3, as DNA: TGTGCCAGCAGTTTGACAGGCCTAGGAGCAATTGGGGATACGCAGTATTTT. It yields the protein CASSLTGLGAIGDTQYF.

This clonotype was counted many times. This chain joins TRBV7-9 and TRBJ2-7; 8 nucleotides line up with TRBD1. Germline V gene lookup returns CDR1 SEHNR and CDR2 FQNEAQ (reference sequence). The CDR3 runs to 16 residues. The junction had 11 bases not matched to a gene; V was cut back by 5 bases and J by 2 bases. The CDR3: CASSTDRVVYPYEQYF. The CDR3 nucleotides are TGTGCCAGCAGCACGGACAGGGTGGTGTACCCCTACGAGCAGTACTTC.

This chain uses TRBV28 with TRBJ1-2, with D possibly matching TRBD1 (6 bases). This CDR3 has 15 amino acids. The germline V gene has CDR1 MDHEN and CDR2 SYDVKM. V gave up 3 bases and J gave up 1 base, with 12 bases separating them. The CDR3 spells CASSFWTDHNYGYTF. The CDR3, as DNA: TGTGCCAGCAGTTTTTGGACAGATCATAACTATGGCTACACCTTC.

Details on this clonotype: At one end, the junction sequence differs from germline, possibly due to a read error. This sequence joins TRBV7-2 and TRBJ2-4; 11 nucleotides line up with TRBD1. This CDR3 is 17 amino acids long. Germline-derived CDR1 and CDR2 are SGHTA and FQGNSA. The CDR3 DNA sequence: TGTGCCAGCAGCTTTCCCAGGACAGGGGGCGTTATAAACATTGAGTACTTC. Encoded protein: CASSFPRTGGVINIEYF.

The count of this clonotype is one. The chain is built from TRBV6-1 and TRBJ1-1; a possible D gene is TRBD1 (6 bases). Germline V lookup: CDR1 MNHNS, CDR2 SASEGT. This CDR3 is built from 13 residues. The V gene lost 5 bases and the J gene lost 3 bases, with 10 bases spanning the gap. The CDR3 DNA follows: TGTGCCAGCAGTTTTAGGACAGACACTGAAGCTTTCTTT. Protein sequence: CASSFRTDTEAFF.

This clonotype has only one observation. At one end, the junction sequence differs from germline, possibly due to a read error. The chain combines TRBV27 with TRBJ2-7; TRBD1 aligns across 8 bases. Germline values: CDR1 MNHEY, CDR2 SMNVEV (reference sequence). The CDR3 is 12 residues long. The chain's CDR3 is CACSQTGDEQYF. CDR3 sequence (DNA): TGTGCCTGCAGCCAGACAGGGGACGAGCAGTACTTC.

The chain combines TRBV7-3 with TRBJ1-3, with a weak D call TRBD1 (5 bases). This CDR3 contains 13 residues. CDR1 and CDR2 (germline): SGHTA, FQGTGA. With 0 bases removed from V and 8 bases from J, the gap between germline ends came to 8 bases. CDR3 bases: TGTGCCAGCAGCTTAACCCAGGGCTACACCATATATTTT. It codes for CASSLTQGYTIYF.

This clonotype was seen many times. The rearrangement uses TRBV11-2 and TRBJ2-1, with D hard to call. Per the germline V gene, CDR1 is SGHAT and CDR2 is FQNNGV. Trimming pared 0 bases from V and 8 bases from J, leaving 17 bases between. The CDR3 extends over 16 amino acids. The CDR3 sequence is CASSLDPPGVGDEQFF. The CDR3 region has the DNA TGTGCCAGCAGCTTAGACCCCCCCGGCGTTGGCGATGAGCAGTTCTTC.

This clonotype was seen a few times. The CDR3, as DNA: TGTGCCAGCAGCTTCGAGGCCGGGACGTGGACCCAGTACTTC. Translated: CASSFEAGTWTQYF. The chain has TRBV7-2 and TRBJ2-5; D could derive from TRBD1 or TRBD2 (5 bases each). The length of the CDR3 is 14 residues. V lost 3 bases, J lost 7 bases, and 15 bases lay in between. Germline V CDR1 and CDR2: SGHTA, FQGNSA.